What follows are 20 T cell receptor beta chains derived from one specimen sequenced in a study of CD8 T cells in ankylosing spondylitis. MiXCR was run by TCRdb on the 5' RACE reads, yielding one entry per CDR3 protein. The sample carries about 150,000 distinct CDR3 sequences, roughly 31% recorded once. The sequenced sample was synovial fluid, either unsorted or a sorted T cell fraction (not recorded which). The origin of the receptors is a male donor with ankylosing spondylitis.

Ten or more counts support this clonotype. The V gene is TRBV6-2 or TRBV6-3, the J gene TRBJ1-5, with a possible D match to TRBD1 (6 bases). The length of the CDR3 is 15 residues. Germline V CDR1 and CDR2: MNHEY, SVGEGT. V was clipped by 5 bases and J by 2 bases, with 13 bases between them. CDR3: CASSNHRAGNQPQHF. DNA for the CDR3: TGTGCCAGCAGTAACCACAGGGCCGGCAATCAGCCCCAGCATTTT.

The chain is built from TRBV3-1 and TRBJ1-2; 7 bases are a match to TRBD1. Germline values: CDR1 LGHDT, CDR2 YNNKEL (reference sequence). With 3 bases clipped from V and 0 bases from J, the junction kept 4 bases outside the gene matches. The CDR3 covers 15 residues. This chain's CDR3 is CASSHWDSANYGYTF. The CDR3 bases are TGTGCCAGCAGCCACTGGGACAGCGCTAACTATGGCTACACCTTC.

This CDR3 is CASSPAGQGPNQPQHF. CDR3 DNA: TGTGCCAGCAGTCCCGCAGGGCAGGGGCCCAATCAGCCCCAGCATTTT. The chain has TRBV28 and TRBJ1-5; maybe TRBD1 (6 bases). The ends were cut back, 5 bases at V and 3 bases at J, with 17 bases in the middle. The V gene's germline CDR1 is MDHEN and CDR2 SYDVKM. There are 16 residues in the CDR3.

The CDR3 here is CASSVLTGGNQPQHF. Here the CDR3 DNA reads TGTGCCAGCAGCGTACTTACAGGGGGCAATCAGCCCCAGCATTTT. The genes are TRBV7-2 and TRBJ1-5; 7 bases match TRBD1. Germline loops: CDR1 SGHTA, CDR2 FQGNSA. This CDR3 contains 15 residues. V lost 5 bases to trimming and J lost 2 bases; unmatched junction nucleotides: 6.

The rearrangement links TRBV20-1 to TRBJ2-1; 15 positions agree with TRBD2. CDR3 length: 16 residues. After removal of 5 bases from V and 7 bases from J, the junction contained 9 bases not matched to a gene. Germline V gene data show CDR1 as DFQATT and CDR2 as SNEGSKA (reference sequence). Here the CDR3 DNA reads TGCAGTGCTGGCGGACTAGCGGGAGGGGGGACTAATGAGCAGTTCTTC. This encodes CSAGGLAGGGTNEQFF.

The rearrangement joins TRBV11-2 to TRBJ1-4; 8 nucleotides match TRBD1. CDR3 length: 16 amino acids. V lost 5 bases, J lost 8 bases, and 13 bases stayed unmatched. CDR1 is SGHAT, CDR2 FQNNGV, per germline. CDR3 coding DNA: TGTGCCAGCAGCCCAACGGCAGGGGGCGCAAGGGAAAAACTGTTTTTT. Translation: CASSPTAGGAREKLFF.

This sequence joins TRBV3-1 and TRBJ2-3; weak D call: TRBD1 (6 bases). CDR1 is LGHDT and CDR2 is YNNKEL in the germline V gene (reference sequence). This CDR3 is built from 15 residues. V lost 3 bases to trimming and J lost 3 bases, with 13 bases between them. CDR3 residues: CASSQQKQGTDTQYF. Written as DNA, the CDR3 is TGTGCCAGCAGCCAGCAGAAACAGGGTACAGATACGCAGTATTTT.

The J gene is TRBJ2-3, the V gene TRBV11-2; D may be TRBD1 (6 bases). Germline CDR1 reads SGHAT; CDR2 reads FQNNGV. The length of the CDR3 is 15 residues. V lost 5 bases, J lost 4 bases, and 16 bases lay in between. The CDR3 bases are TGTGCCAGCAGCCCAGGACGTAAGGGGGCAGATACGCAGTATTTT. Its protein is CASSPGRKGADTQYF.

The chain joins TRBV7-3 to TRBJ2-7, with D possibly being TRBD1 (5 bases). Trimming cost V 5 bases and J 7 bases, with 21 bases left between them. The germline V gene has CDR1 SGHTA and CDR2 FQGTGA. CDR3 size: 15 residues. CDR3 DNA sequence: TGTGCCAGCAGCCCGGCCCCGGCCAGGGCTGGGGAGCAGTACTTC. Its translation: CASSPAPARAGEQYF.

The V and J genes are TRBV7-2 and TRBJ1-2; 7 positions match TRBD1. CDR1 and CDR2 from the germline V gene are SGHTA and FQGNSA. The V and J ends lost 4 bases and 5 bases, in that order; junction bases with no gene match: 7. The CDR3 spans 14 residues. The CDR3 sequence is CASSSGQVLYGYTF. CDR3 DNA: TGTGCCAGCAGCTCCGGACAGGTCCTTTATGGCTACACCTTC.

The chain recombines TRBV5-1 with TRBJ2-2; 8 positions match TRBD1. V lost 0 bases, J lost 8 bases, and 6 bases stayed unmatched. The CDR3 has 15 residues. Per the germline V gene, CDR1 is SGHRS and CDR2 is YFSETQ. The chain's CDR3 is CASSLADRDNGELFF. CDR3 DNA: TGCGCCAGCAGCTTGGCGGACAGGGATAATGGGGAGCTGTTTTTT.

The CDR3 DNA is TGCAGCGTACGGACAGGGGGCGGAATAGATACGCAGTATTTT. Translation: CSVRTGGGIDTQYF. This sequence joins TRBV29-1 and TRBJ2-3, with 11 bases fitting TRBD1. With 6 bases clipped from V and 5 bases from J, the junction kept 7 bases outside the gene matches. This CDR3 is 14 amino acids long. Germline loops: CDR1 SQVTM, CDR2 ANQGSEA.

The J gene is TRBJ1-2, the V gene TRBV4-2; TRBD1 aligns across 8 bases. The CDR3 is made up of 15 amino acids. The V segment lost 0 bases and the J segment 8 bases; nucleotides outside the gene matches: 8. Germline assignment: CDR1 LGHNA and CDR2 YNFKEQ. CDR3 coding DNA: TGTGCCAGCAGCCAAGACAGGGGGCGTTTTCTGGGCTACACCTTC. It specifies CASSQDRGRFLGYTF.

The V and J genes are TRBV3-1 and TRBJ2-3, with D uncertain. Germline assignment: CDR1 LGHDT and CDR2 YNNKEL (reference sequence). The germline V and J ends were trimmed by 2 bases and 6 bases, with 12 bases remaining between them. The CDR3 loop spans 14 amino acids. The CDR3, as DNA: TGTGCCAGCAGCCAATCCGTAGTTTTGGATACGCAGTATTTT. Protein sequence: CASSQSVVLDTQYF.

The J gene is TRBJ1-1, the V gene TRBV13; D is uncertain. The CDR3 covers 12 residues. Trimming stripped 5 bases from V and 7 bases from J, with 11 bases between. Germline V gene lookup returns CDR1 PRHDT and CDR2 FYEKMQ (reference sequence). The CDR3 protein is CASSPHTGEAFF. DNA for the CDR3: TGTGCCAGCAGCCCCCATACTGGTGAAGCTTTCTTT.

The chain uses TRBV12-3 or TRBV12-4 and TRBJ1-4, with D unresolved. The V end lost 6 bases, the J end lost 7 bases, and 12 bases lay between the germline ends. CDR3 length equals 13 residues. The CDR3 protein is CASRRRGSEKLFF. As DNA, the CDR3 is TGTGCCAGCAGGAGACGGGGTTCTGAAAAACTGTTTTTT.

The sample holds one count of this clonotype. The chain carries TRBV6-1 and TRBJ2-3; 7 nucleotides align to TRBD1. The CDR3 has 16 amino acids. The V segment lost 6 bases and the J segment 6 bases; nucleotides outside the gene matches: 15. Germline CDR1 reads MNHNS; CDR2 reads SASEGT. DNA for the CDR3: TGTGCCAGCAGGAGAGCCTTTGACAGGGTTGAGGATACGCAGTATTTT. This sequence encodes CASRRAFDRVEDTQYF.

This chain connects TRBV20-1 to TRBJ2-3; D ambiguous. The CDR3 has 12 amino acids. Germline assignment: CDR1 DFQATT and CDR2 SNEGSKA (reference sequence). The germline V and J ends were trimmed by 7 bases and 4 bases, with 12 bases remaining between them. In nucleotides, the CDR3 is TGCAGTGGGGCCCAAGGGCCAGATACGCAGTATTTT. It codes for CSGAQGPDTQYF.

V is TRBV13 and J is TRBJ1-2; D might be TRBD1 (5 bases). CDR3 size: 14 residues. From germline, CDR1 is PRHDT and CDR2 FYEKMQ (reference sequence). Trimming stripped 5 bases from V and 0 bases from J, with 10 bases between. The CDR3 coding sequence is TGTGCCAGCAGCCCAACAGGCTCTAACTATGGCTACACCTTC. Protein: CASSPTGSNYGYTF.

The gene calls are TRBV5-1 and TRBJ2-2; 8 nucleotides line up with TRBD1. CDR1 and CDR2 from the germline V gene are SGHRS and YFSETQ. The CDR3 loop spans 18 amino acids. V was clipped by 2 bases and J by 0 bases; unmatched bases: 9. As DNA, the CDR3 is TGCGCCAGCAGCTTTCGGGGCCCGACAGGGGCGAACACCGGGGAGCTGTTTTTT. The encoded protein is CASSFRGPTGANTGELFF.